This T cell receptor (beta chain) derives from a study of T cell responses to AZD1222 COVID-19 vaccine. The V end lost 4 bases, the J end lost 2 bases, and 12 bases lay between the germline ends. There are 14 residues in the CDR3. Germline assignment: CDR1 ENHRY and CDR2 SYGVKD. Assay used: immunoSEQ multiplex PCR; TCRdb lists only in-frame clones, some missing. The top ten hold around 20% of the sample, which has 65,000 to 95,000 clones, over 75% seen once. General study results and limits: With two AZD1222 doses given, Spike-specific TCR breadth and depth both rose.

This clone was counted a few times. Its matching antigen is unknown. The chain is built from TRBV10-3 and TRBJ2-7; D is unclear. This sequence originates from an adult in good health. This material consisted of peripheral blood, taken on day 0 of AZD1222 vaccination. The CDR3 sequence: CAISGSGSPYEQYF. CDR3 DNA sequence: TGTGCCATCAGTGGGTCCGGCAGTCCCTACGAGCAGTACTTC.